These 26 T cell receptor beta chains were sequenced from one sample in a study of cytomegalovirus exposure and HLA in healthy donors. Produced via immunoSEQ multiplex PCR; TCRdb's table is partial and in-frame only. The table includes 110,000 or so clones, under 90% detected once. What was sequenced was PBMCs. These receptors were collected from a woman aged 25 to 39 in good health and CMV-seronegative.

This clone was counted a single time. V usage is TRBV7-6 and J usage is TRBJ2-5, with 15 bases matching TRBD2. This CDR3 comprises 16 residues. Per germline, CDR1 SGHVS and CDR2 FNYEAQ. The V gene end was trimmed by 3 bases and the J gene end by 5 bases; junction bases not matched to a gene: 4. The CDR3 DNA is TGTGCCAGCAGCTTGGGGACTAGCGGGGGGTATGAGACCCAGTACTTC. Its translation: CASSLGTSGGYETQYF.

V is TRBV7-9 and J is TRBJ1-1; D is ambiguous. The CDR3 is made up of 15 amino acids. Looked up from germline, CDR1 is SEHNR and CDR2 is FQNEAQ (reference sequence). Trimming removed 1 base at V and 1 base at J, with 10 bases between. The CDR3 protein is CASSLVVGRNTEAFF. The CDR3, as DNA: TGTGCCAGCAGCTTAGTGGTCGGTCGGAACACTGAAGCTTTCTTT. Complete variable domain (other parts from reference TRBV7-9 and TRBJ1-1): DTGVSQNPRHKITKRGQNVTFRCDPISEHNRLYWYRQTLGQGPEFLTYFQNEAQLEKSRLLSDRFSAERPKGSFSTLEIQRTEQGDSAMYLCASSLVVGRNTEAFFGQGTRLTVV.

J is TRBJ1-2 and V is TRBV5-1; D not certain. Germline V CDR1 and CDR2: SGHRS, YFSETQ. The CDR3 is made up of 13 amino acids. Trimming left V 0 bases short and J 4 bases short, with 7 bases between. CDR3 sequence (DNA): TGCGCCAGCAGCTTGGAAGAGTCCTATGGCTACACCTTC. Translating gives CASSLEESYGYTF.

This chain joins TRBV27 and TRBJ1-5; 8 bases fit TRBD1. V lost 4 bases to trimming and J lost 4 bases; unmatched junction nucleotides: 9. Germline-derived CDR1 and CDR2 are MNHEY and SMNVEV (reference sequence). There are 16 residues in the CDR3. CDR3 protein: CASSSLGRGRNQPQHF. In nucleotides, the CDR3 is TGTGCCAGCAGTTCGCTCGGCAGGGGGCGGAATCAGCCCCAGCATTTT.

The chain uses TRBV4-2 and TRBJ2-7, with D hard to call. CDR3 size: 13 residues. V was cut by 4 bases and J by 0 bases, with 7 bases left in between. The germline V gene encodes CDR1 LGHNA and CDR2 YNFKEQ. CDR3 amino acids: CASSPESSYEQYF. The CDR3 nucleotides are TGTGCCAGCAGCCCCGAGAGCTCCTACGAGCAGTACTTC.

The chain is built from TRBV7-2 and TRBJ1-2; TRBD1 agrees at 12 bases. After removal of 2 bases from V and 5 bases from J, the junction contained 9 bases not matched to a gene. Per the germline V gene, CDR1 is SGHTA and CDR2 is FQGNSA. There are 17 residues in the CDR3. The CDR3 nucleotides read TGTGCCAGCAGCTTAAGCCCGGGACAGGGGGCGGGGTATGGCTACACCTTC. Encoded protein: CASSLSPGQGAGYGYTF.

This clone was seen only once. J is TRBJ2-1 and V is TRBV4-3, with D perhaps matching TRBD1 (6 bases). Germline values: CDR1 LGHNA, CDR2 YSLEER. With 4 bases removed from V and 6 bases from J, the gap between germline ends came to 13 bases. CDR3 length equals 14 residues. CDR3 DNA: TGCGCCAGCAGCCCGGGGCGAGGGGGCAATGAGCAGTTCTTC. It encodes CASSPGRGGNEQFF.

The chain employs TRBV2 and TRBJ2-3, with 8 bases that match TRBD2. This CDR3 has 16 amino acids. V trimming: 7 bases; J trimming: 0 bases; junction bases outside the gene matches: 9. The germline V gene encodes CDR1 SNHLY and CDR2 FYNNEI. CDR3 amino acids: CASTLLAESSTDTQYF. The CDR3 DNA sequence: TGTGCCAGCACCCTACTAGCGGAGTCTAGCACAGATACGCAGTATTTT.

This chain uses TRBV10-3 with TRBJ2-2, with 9 positions matching TRBD1. Germline CDR1 is ENHRY and CDR2 is SYGVKD. V trimming: 4 bases; J trimming: 4 bases; junction bases outside the gene matches: 10. This CDR3 comprises 17 residues. The CDR3 nucleotides are TGTGCCATCAGTGGACGGCGGGACAGGGTGGCCACCGGGGAGCTGTTTTTT. Protein sequence: CAISGRRDRVATGELFF.

The sample holds a few counts of this clone. This chain joins TRBV18 and TRBJ1-2; 9 nucleotides match TRBD1. The CDR3 sequence is 15 residues long. V lost 0 bases to trimming and J lost 2 bases; unmatched junction nucleotides: 1. Per the germline V gene, CDR1 is KGHSH and CDR2 is LQKENI. The CDR3 DNA follows: TGTGCCAGCTCACCACCGGGACAGGGAAACTATGGCTACACCTTC. Translation gives CASSPPGQGNYGYTF.

In DNA, the CDR3 is TGTGCCAGCAGTCCGGGCCGGAGCGGTCAGCCCCAGCATTTT. Protein sequence: CASSPGRSGQPQHF. V usage is TRBV7-2 and J usage is TRBJ1-5; D not certain. The CDR3 is made up of 14 amino acids. V lost 6 bases, J lost 6 bases, and 15 bases lay in between. Germline CDR1 is SGHTA and CDR2 is FQGNSA.

At least ten counts were recorded for this clone. The chain employs TRBV15 and TRBJ1-1; no firm D call. The CDR3 covers 14 residues. Looked up from germline, CDR1 is LNHNV and CDR2 is YYDKDF (reference sequence). The V and J ends lost 0 bases and 6 bases respectively, with 11 bases between them. CDR3 in DNA: TGTGCCACCAGCAGAGATTTCGTACAATCTGAAGCTTTCTTT. Protein product: CATSRDFVQSEAFF.

The chain links TRBV2 to TRBJ1-2; D is unclear. CDR3 length: 14 residues. Looked up from germline, CDR1 is SNHLY and CDR2 is FYNNEI. The ends were cut back, 4 bases at V and 8 bases at J, with 17 bases in the middle. CDR3 DNA: TGTGCCAGCAGTGTTTCTCCCTTAGCCCGGGGCTACACCTTC. Protein: CASSVSPLARGYTF.

This chain uses TRBV11-2 with TRBJ2-7; no definite D call. This CDR3 has 11 amino acids. Trimming stripped 4 bases from V and 9 bases from J, with 10 bases between. CDR1 is SGHAT and CDR2 is FQNNGV in the germline V gene. The CDR3 region has the DNA TGTGCCAGCAGCTCCCGAGCAGGGCAGTACTTC. It yields the protein CASSSRAGQYF.

V usage is TRBV12-5 and J usage is TRBJ1-2; D not resolved. Trimming cost V 0 bases and J 4 bases, with 9 bases left between them. CDR1 and CDR2 (germline): LGHNT, FRNRAP. The CDR3 has 14 amino acids. The CDR3 is CASGLVDSTYGYTF. As DNA, the CDR3 is TGTGCTAGTGGTTTGGTAGACTCGACCTATGGCTACACCTTC.

This clone was seen just once. V is TRBV15 and J is TRBJ2-1; 7 bases match TRBD2. Trimming cost V 2 bases and J 4 bases; bases outside gene matches: 14. The CDR3 length is 18 residues. Looked up from germline, CDR1 is LNHNV and CDR2 is YYDKDF (reference sequence). The CDR3 sequence is CATSRFPAPSGGYNEQFF. CDR3 bases: TGTGCCACCAGCAGATTCCCGGCCCCTAGCGGCGGATACAATGAGCAGTTCTTC.

The rearrangement joins TRBV5-5 to TRBJ2-7, with D unresolved. V gave up 3 bases and J gave up 2 bases, with 3 bases separating them. CDR3 size: 11 residues. Germline V gene sequence: CDR1 SGHKS, CDR2 YYEKEE (reference sequence). CDR3 bases: TGTGCCAGCAGCTCAACCTACGAGCAGTACTTC. It codes for CASSSTYEQYF.

V is TRBV4-1 and J is TRBJ2-3, with 14 bases fitting TRBD2. The germline V gene has CDR1 MGHRA and CDR2 YSYEKL. The CDR3 has 15 residues. Trimming removed 3 bases from V and 7 bases from J; junction bases left unmatched: 3. In DNA, the CDR3 is TGCGCCAGCAGCCAGACTAGCGGGGGGGTATATACGCAGTATTTT. It is translated as CASSQTSGGVYTQYF.

The genes are TRBV6-6 and TRBJ1-2; possibly TRBD1 for D (5 bases). CDR1 is MNHNY, CDR2 SVGAGI, per germline (reference sequence). There are 14 residues in the CDR3. V was shortened by 1 base and J by 2 bases, with 8 bases between the two germline ends. The CDR3 region is CASSYYAGNYGYTF. The CDR3, as DNA: TGTGCCAGCAGTTACTACGCAGGGAACTATGGCTACACCTTC.

In regard to this clone: Other DNA sequences in this specimen translate into the identical CDR3. The rearrangement links TRBV5-1 to TRBJ2-5; D may be TRBD2 (5 bases). CDR3 size: 14 residues. Deletions cut 0 bases from V and 0 bases from J, with 6 bases between. Germline V lookup: CDR1 SGHRS, CDR2 YFSETQ. The CDR3 is CASSLAGNQETQYF. The CDR3 DNA reads TGCGCCAGCAGCTTGGCCGGGAACCAAGAGACCCAGTACTTC.

The V gene is TRBV30, the J gene TRBJ1-2; D ambiguous. The CDR3 loop spans 13 amino acids. The germline V and J ends were trimmed by 0 bases and 8 bases, with 13 bases remaining between them. Germline loops: CDR1 GTSNPN, CDR2 SVGIG (reference sequence). CDR3 coding DNA: TGTGCCTGGAGTGTAAAGGCTAAGCGAGGCTACACCTTC. It specifies CAWSVKAKRGYTF.

V and J are TRBV10-3 and TRBJ2-3; 14 bases align to TRBD2. Germline CDR1 is ENHRY and CDR2 is SYGVKD. The J segment lost 1 base and the V segment lost 4 bases, leaving 1 base of the junction unmatched. There are 16 residues in the CDR3. The CDR3 loop reads CAISVTSGGGTDTQYF. Here the CDR3 DNA reads TGTGCCATCAGTGTGACTAGCGGGGGGGGCACAGATACGCAGTATTTT.

The V call is TRBV11-2, the J call TRBJ1-3; 7 positions match TRBD1. From germline, CDR1 is SGHAT and CDR2 FQNNGV. The trim removed 0 bases at V and 0 bases at J, leaving 5 bases unmatched. The CDR3 is 17 amino acids. Written as DNA, the CDR3 is TGTGCCAGCAGCTTAGACGGACAGGTACCCTCTGGAAACACCATATATTTT. The encoded protein is CASSLDGQVPSGNTIYF.

The chain joins TRBV11-2 to TRBJ2-7; 9 positions agree with TRBD2. The CDR3 sequence is 15 residues long. The germline V gene has CDR1 SGHAT and CDR2 FQNNGV. J gave up 4 bases and V 5 bases, and 9 bases lay outside the gene matches. CDR3 amino acids: CASSPRRLAGYEQYF. DNA of the CDR3: TGTGCCAGCAGCCCGCGCCGGCTAGCGGGGTACGAGCAGTACTTC.

This clone came up a few times. This chain joins TRBV27 and TRBJ2-7; 8 nucleotides line up with TRBD2. Germline CDR1 MNHEY, CDR2 SMNVEV (reference sequence). CDR3 length equals 13 residues. The J segment lost 2 bases and the V segment lost 6 bases, leaving 3 bases of the junction unmatched. CDR3 in DNA: TGTGCCAGCAGCTCGGGGGGGCCCTACGAGCAGTACTTC. Residues: CASSSGGPYEQYF.

J is TRBJ2-1 and V is TRBV21-1; the DNA was not used to check the table's D call, TRBD2. TRBV21-1 is given as a pseudogene. The CDR3 is made up of 15 amino acids. CDR3 loop: CASSRSGDYYNEQFF. CDR3 coding DNA: TGTGCCAGCAGCAGAAGCGGGGACTACTACAATGAGCAGTTCTTC.